The T cell receptor (beta chain) described here comes from a study of T cell changes during pregnancy in multiple sclerosis. The CDR3 totals 13 residues. J lost 2 bases, V lost 6 bases, and 3 bases had no gene match. CDR1 is SQVTM, CDR2 ANQGSEA, per germline. The protocol was immunoSEQ multiplex PCR, while the TCRdb copy is restricted to in-frame clones and leaves out a portion. The table shows 40,000 to 60,000 clones, with approximately 95% occurring only once. The TCR sequence derives from a female donor with multiple sclerosis, enrolled in a pregnancy study. The rearrangement joins TRBV29-1 to TRBJ2-2; 7 bases agree with TRBD1. Sequencing was performed on CD4+ T cells from peripheral blood mononuclear cells, taken in the first trimester of pregnancy. CDR3 bases: TGCAGCGTCAGACAGGGAAACACCGGGGAGCTGTTTTTT. Translation: CSVRQGNTGELFF.